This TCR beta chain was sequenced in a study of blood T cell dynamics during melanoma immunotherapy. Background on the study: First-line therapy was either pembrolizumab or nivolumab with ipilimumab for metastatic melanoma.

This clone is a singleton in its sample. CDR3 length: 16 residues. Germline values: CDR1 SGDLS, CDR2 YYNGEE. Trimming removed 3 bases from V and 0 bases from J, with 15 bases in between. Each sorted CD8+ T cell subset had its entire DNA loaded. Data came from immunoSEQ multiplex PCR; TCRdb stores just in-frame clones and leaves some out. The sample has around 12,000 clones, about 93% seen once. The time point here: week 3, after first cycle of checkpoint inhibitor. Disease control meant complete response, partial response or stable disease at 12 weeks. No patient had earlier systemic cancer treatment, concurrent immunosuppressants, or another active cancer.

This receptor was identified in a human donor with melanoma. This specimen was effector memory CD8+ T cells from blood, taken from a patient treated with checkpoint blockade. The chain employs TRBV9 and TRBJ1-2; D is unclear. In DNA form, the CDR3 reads TGTGCCAGCAGCGCTGACCGACACGGAGCTAACTATGGCTACACCTTC. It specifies CASSADRHGANYGYTF.